The sequence of this T cell receptor beta chain was determined in a study of shared clonotypes between healthy human individuals. Study-level points and caveats: Clonotypes shared by all four donors outscored non-shared clonotypes in generation probability. Across a handful of donors, naive CD4 shared around 5.1%, naive CD8 under 4%, memory CD4 roughly 2.1%, memory CD8 0.35% to 0.5%.

As originally analysed: Filtering differed for immunoSEQ, which gave only junction sequences without quality scores. Assay used: immunoSEQ multiplex PCR; TCRdb lists only in-frame clones, some missing. The V and J calls and the clone size are those of that table, but D and trimming were determined from the DNA. Of hundreds of thousands of clones listed, roughly 70% are singletons. Trimming removed 6 bases from V and 7 bases from J; junction bases left unmatched: 19. CDR3 length: 18 residues. The germline gives CDR1 SNHLY, CDR2 FYNNEI. Comment on this clone: The antigen remains unidentified.

V gene TRBV2 combines with J gene TRBJ1-5, with 9 bases that match TRBD1. The sample was memory CD4+ T cells sorted from blood. Subset defined: CD45RA-negative fraction. The sequence was collected from a woman aged 25 to 39 in good health. As DNA, the CDR3 is TGTGCCAGCAGCGACCCGCTGGGGCCGAACAGGGGGCAACAGCCCCAGCATTTT. It codes for CASSDPLGPNRGQQPQHF.